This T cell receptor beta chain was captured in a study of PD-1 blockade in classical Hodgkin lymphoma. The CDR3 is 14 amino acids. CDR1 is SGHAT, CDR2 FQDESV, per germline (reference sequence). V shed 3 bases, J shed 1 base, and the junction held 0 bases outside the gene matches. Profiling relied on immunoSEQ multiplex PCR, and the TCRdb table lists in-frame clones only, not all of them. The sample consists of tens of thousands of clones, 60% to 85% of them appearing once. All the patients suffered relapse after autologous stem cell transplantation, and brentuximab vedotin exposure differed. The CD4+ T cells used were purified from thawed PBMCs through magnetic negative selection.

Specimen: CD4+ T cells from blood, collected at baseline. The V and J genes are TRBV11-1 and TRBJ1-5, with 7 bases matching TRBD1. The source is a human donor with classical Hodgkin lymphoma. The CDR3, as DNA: TGTGCCAGCAGCTTGGACAGGAGCAATCAGCCCCAGCATTTT. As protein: CASSLDRSNQPQHF. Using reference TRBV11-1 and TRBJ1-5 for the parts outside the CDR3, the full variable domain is EAEVAQSPRYKITEKSQAVAFWCDPISGHATLYWYRQILGQGPELLVQFQDESVVDDSQLPKDRFSAERLKGVDSTLKIQPAELGDSAMYLCASSLDRSNQPQHFGDGTRLSIL.